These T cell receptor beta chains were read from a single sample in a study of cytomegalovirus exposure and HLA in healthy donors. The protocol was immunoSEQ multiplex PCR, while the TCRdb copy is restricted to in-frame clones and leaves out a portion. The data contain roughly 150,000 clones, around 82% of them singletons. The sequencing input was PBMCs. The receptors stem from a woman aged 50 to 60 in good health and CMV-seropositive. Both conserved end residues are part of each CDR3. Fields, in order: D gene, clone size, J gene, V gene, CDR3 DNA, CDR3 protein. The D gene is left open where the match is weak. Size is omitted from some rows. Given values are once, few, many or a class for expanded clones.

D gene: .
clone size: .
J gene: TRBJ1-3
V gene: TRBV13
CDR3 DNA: TGTGCCAGCAGCTTGTTAGGGGAAGTCCTTGGTTCTGGAAACACCATATATTTT
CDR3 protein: CASSLLGEVLGSGNTIYF

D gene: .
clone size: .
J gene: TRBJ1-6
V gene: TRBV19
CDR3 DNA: TGTGCCAGTAGAGCCGGGTTCGGGAATAATTCACCCCTCCACTTT
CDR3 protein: CASRAGFGNNSPLHF

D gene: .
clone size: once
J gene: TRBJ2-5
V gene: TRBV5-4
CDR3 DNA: TGTGCCAGCAGCTTGGGGGCCAGCGAGGGGACCCAGTACTTC
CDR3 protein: CASSLGASEGTQYF

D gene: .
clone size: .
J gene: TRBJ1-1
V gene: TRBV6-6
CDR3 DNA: TGTGCCAGCAGTTACTCGGTCAGGAACACTGAAGCTTTCTTT
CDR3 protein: CASSYSVRNTEAFF

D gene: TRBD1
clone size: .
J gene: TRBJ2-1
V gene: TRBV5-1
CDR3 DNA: TGCGCCAGCAGAATATTGACAGGGGAATTCTACAATGAGCAGTTCTTC
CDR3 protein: CASRILTGEFYNEQFF

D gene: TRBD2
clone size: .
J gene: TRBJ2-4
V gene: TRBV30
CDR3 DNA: TGTGCCTGGAGTGTTGAAGGCGGGGGGGCTGGGGCCAAAAACATTCAGTACTTC
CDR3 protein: CAWSVEGGGAGAKNIQYF

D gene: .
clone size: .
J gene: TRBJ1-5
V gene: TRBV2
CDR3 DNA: TGTGCCAGCAGTGTCGAGGTCACTCTGCCCCAGCATTTT
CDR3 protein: CASSVEVTLPQHF

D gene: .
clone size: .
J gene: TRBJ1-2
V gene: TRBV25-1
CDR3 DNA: TGTGCCAGCAGTGAATGGGGGGGCAGATTCTATGGCTACACCTTC
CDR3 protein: CASSEWGGRFYGYTF

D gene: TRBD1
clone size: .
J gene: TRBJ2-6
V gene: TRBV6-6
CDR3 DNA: TGTGCCAGCAGCACGACAGGGGCTGGGGCCAACGTCCTGACTTTC
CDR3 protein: CASSTTGAGANVLTF

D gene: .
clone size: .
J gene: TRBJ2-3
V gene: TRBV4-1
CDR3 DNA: TGCGCCAGCAGCTTACTCATGGGGACAGGCAGCGGGGGGACGCAGTATTTT
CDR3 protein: CASSLLMGTGSGGTQYF

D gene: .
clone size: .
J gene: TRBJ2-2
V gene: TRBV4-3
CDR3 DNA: TGCGCCAGCAGCCAGAGGGATGGGGAGCTGTTTTTT
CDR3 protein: CASSQRDGELFF

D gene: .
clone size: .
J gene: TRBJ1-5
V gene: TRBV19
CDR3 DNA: TGTGCCAGTTCAGACAGAGCAGGCAATCAGCCCCAGCATTTT
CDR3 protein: CASSDRAGNQPQHF

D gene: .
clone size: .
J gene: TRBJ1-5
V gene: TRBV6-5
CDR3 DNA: TGTGCCAGCAGTTTTGGGGGCGGGAGCAATCAGCCCCAGCATTTT
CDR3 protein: CASSFGGGSNQPQHF

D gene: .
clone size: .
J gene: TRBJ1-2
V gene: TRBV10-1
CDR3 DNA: TGCGCCAGCAGTGAGTCGTTAGGAGTAGGTGGCTACACCTTC
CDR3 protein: CASSESLGVGGYTF

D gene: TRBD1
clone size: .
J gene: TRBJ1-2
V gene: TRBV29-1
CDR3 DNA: TGCAGCGCCGACAGGGGCGGGGGCTATGGCTACACCTTC
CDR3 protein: CSADRGGGYGYTF

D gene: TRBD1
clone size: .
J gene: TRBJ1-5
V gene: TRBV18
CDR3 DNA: TGTGCCAGCTCACGGGACAGGGGCAATCAGCCCCAGCATTTT
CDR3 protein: CASSRDRGNQPQHF

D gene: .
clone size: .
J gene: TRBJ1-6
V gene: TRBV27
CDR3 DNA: TGTGCCAGCAGTTTAAAGGGGTTCCGGAATTCACCCCTCCACTTT
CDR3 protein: CASSLKGFRNSPLHF